This T cell receptor beta chain was profiled in a study of T cell repertoires in cytomegalovirus infection (dated by TCRdb to the late 2010s). Regarding the research as a whole: The HLA type of each donor mattered for the analysis, because public TCR beta signatures pointed to carriage of CMV infection along with the matching HLA type. The study at large found these results: The ex vivo response was dominated by HLA-C-restricted CMV-specific TCR beta clonotypes, which also provided the single most frequent clonotype in two of eight donors. Carriers of CMV infection plus the relevant HLA type were discriminated by the cumulative frequency of public TCR beta family members in the study cohort and in an independent roughly 370-donor cohort.

This clonotype occurred many times. Its antigen is still unknown. Base qualities are not provided; no much larger clone lies one nucleotide away. The CDR3, from cysteine to phenylalanine, totals 13 residues. Only the CDR3 DNA stays, 39 bases, in frame from base 1. Via the germline V gene, CDR1 is SGHTA and CDR2 FQGNSA. From V the trimming removes 3 bases and from J it removes 3 bases, while the gene matches leave 2 bases of the junction unaccounted for. Sequencing used an Illumina HiSeq 1500. TCRdb redid the processing of the public reads, applying fastp at Q25 and MiXCR, and retained in-frame beta chains. Every distinct CDR3 protein forms one entry, paired with its most common genes and DNA. This sample comprises 400,000 or so distinct CDR3 sequences, approximately 18% of them detected only once. Jointly, the top ten make up roughly 9% of the sample.

The sample consisted of PBMCs. The sequence is built from TRBV7-2 and TRBJ2-7, with TRBD1 identical over 7 junction bases. The sequence came from a human donor in good health (CMV status not recorded). Some clones in this sample may be carry-over from other donors' samples. At the DNA level, the sequence is TGTGCCAGCAGCTTTACAGGGGTCTACGAGCAGTACTTC. It codes for CASSFTGVYEQYF. The reference TRBV7-2 and TRBJ2-7 proteins fill in what lies around the CDR3, so the full variable domain reads GAGVSQSPSNKVTEKGKDVELRCDPISGHTALYWYRQSLGQGLEFLIYFQGNSAPDKSGLPSDRFSAERTGGSVSTLTIQRTQQEDSAVYLCASSFTGVYEQYFGPGTRLTVT.